This note documents a single T cell receptor (beta chain) sequence. V was pared by 5 bases and J by 2 bases, with 18 bases between. The germline V gene has CDR1 SEHNR and CDR2 FQNEAQ (reference sequence). CDR3 length: 16 residues. The protocol was immunoSEQ multiplex PCR, while the TCRdb copy is restricted to in-frame clones and leaves out a portion. The repertoire includes about 190,000 clones, roughly 80% of them detected once, and 6% to 8.5% sits in the top ten. These data originate in a study of blood T cell repertoires in COVID-19. V is TRBV7-9 and J is TRBJ1-2; tentative D call: TRBD1 (6 bases). The sequence was obtained from a man in his 60s with acute or convalescent COVID-19. What was sequenced was peripheral blood. As DNA, the CDR3 is TGTGCCAGCAGCCACTCTTGGGCCACAGGGAACTATGGCTACACCTTC. Translated: CASSHSWATGNYGYTF.